This record covers a single T cell receptor (beta chain). The target of this receptor is not known. No per-base quality is available; no much larger clone lies one base away. The sample belongs to a study of long-term antiretroviral therapy in people with HIV (dated by TCRdb to 2021 to 2024). About the investigation overall: The earliest samples were collected approximately a decade before the 2015 WHO recommendation for immediate ART, a period when ART was typically delayed until CD4 counts fell. A retrospective serial study tested whether changes in peripheral blood TRB repertoire composition and diversity were associated with ART initiation and durable HIV suppression. No cross-contamination during QIAcube processing turned up in test extractions that ran a monoclonal T-cell line alongside around 34 polyclonal samples. Among the 25 to 35 participants with HIV, more than ten were female. The cohort contributed 150 to 200 cryopreserved PBMC samples from about 30 adults with confirmed HIV infection, collected serially over a mean of approximately 6 years (range 1-12). What the authors observed across the whole study: Because pre-ART samples had limited cell numbers, unsorted PBMC were profiled rather than sorted CD4+ and CD8+ T cells. Inferences about post-ART repertoire changes are limited because no data were available on ART adherence, viral resistance or therapy changes. Starting ART was linked to a significant rise in TRB diversity, yet even after long-term ART the diversity remained significantly lower than in transplant donor controls. The repertoire was dominated across all time points by expanded TRB clones identified before ART initiation, although this dominance was seen to fluctuate and to decrease in many PLHIV after ART. Owing to limited PBMC availability, only the TCR beta chain was sequenced, without alpha chain pairing. The samples span the years 2004 to 2017, and the ART regimens used at that time may not be as effective as current regimens. Narrower CDR3 length ranges were observed in HIV repertoires than in controls, and an antigen-experienced repertoire with only a slight naive shift after ART was suggested by the network structure.

The immunoSEQ hsTCRB v3.0 assay was used at survey level resolution to sequence the TRB variable region. The targeted TRB sequencing depth was roughly 40,000-55,000 T-cell genomes per sample. TRB libraries were pooled and sequenced on an Illumina MiSeq using a v3 150-cycle kit. The authors' pipeline ran thus. Repertoire analysis was run in R within a reproducible Nextflow workflow that covered QC, data transformation and analysis. Custom analyses were implemented in LymphoSeq2, an R package for AIRR-Seq data exploration. After excluding several samples that yielded fewer than 5000 total TRB sequences, approximately 170 HIV repertoires remained for analysis. Among the roughly 200 retained HIV repertoires, approximately 61 were collected before ART initiation and 129 after ART initiation. Repertoires were downsampled to 5000 TRB nucleotide sequences, with summary statistics averaged over 100 downsampling iterations. The analysis kept only TRB sequences whose CDR3 regions were at least seven amino acids long. A Shannon entropy-derived clonality score and the Gini coefficient were used to measure diversity. Repertoire networks linked the top 5000 CDR3 amino acid sequences whenever two sequences differed by an edit distance of one. GLIPH2 predicted antigen specificity groups and MHC restriction for TRB CDR3 amino acid sequences. To flag known associations with CMV, EBV, HIV or tissue antigens, CDR3 amino acid sequences were compared against VDJdb and McPAS-TCR. Pre-ART, post-ART and control groups were compared with Wilcoxon signed-rank tests and Holm-Bonferroni correction. TCRdb stores this immuneACCESS table with in-frame sequences only. Part of the clones is absent; in the studies checked, under half of the shortfall reflects unresolved V genes, and no reason is known for the rest. V and J calls and clone size are copied from that table; D and trimming were computed from the DNA. For this sample the table gives 30,000 or so clones, of which approximately 87% were detected only once. Roughly 4% of the sample is held by the ten biggest clonotypes.

Participants were included only if at least one PBMC sample before ART initiation and at least two post-ART samples were available. All participants with HIV were treated in the United States of America. Before DNA extraction, cryopreserved samples containing 1-10 million PBMC were thawed and washed. At the time of the earliest PBMC sample, participants with HIV were aged between about 23 and 55 years. PBMC samples were contributed by each participant from 1-4 timepoints before ART initiation and 2-8 timepoints after ART initiation, with a median of 7 samples. Serial HIV viral load, CD4+ T-cell count, ART history and demographic data were obtained for every participant. A Qiagen kit on a QIAcube was used to extract genomic DNA from unsorted PBMC, with samples processed in batches of 12. CDR1 and CDR2 (MNHEY, SVGAGI) derive from the germline V gene. Its CDR3 holds 15 amino acids, cysteine through phenylalanine. The CDR3 DNA has 45 bases and is translated from base 1. Deletion took 5 bases off V and 1 base off J, with a span of 15 bases between the germline ends.

The sequence was collected from a young woman with HIV. The specimen comprised unsorted PBMCs, sampled 0.5 years after starting antiretroviral therapy. This receptor chain uses TRBV6-5 and TRBJ2-7, with the D gene too uncertain to name. The DNA sequence reads TGTGCCAGCAGTCACCCCCAGGAGTTATCCTACGAGCAGTACTTC. Translated, it gives CASSHPQELSYEQYF.